This TCR beta chain was identified during a study of tumor-infiltrating lymphocytes in primary liver carcinoma. It was from 20-30 mg of unsorted bulk tissue that RNA and DNA were co-extracted. TCR beta cDNA came from approximately 540 ng total RNA, primed with a constant-region primer. A slightly modified ARM-PCR protocol with three nested multiplex PCR rounds produced these TCR beta libraries. TCRdb re-analysed the multiplex PCR reads in MiXCR, keeping a single row per CDR3 protein. Altogether approximately 100,000 distinct CDR3 sequences are present, under 70% being singletons, with the ten largest covering roughly an eighth. With regard to this clonotype: Given the absence of the conserved phenylalanine or tryptophan at the CDR3 end, a read error is likely. Because the CDR3's place on the DNA is in doubt, the DNA is left out and the CDR3 is given as listed by TCRdb.

Sequenced: liver tumor tissue from sampling region 2. Sample subset: tumor region T2, inferior pole. The TCR originated in a woman aged 55-70 years with primary liver carcinoma and hepatitis B virus infection.

The CDR3 is CAMGLAGANEQFI. The V gene is TRBV10-3, the J gene TRBJ2-1; the table's D call TRBD2 went unverified against the DNA. With termini counted, the CDR3 has 13 amino acids. Germline CDR1 and CDR2: ENHRY and SYGVKD.